This TCR delta chain was retrieved from a study of gamma-delta chains in newborns, infants, children. Study in general: Polyclonal expansion of innate γδ T cells after birth follows microbial exposure.

This clone was picked up a small number of times. Only one base separates this from a far larger clonotype, so it likely reflects a read error. This CDR3 is also generated by other DNA sequences in the sample. With CATT, TCRdb re-called clones from the reads. This sample has 5,100 or so delta-chain clones, with approximately 2.7% found just once. Germline V gives CDR1 GEAIGNYY, CDR2 EKD. The CDR3 contains 14 residues. Germline trimming cut 3 bases from V and 0 bases from J; bases unmatched to any gene: 2. The receptor was isolated from a child who was a newborn, infant or young child, either healthy, febrile or measles-vaccinated (not recorded which). The specimen sequenced was blood. The rearrangement links TRDV2 to TRDJ1; 8 bases are shared with TRDD3. In DNA form, the CDR3 reads TGTGCCTGTGACTTACTGGGGGACACCGATAAACTCATCTTT. It yields the protein CACDLLGDTDKLIF.